The present TCR beta chain was sequenced within a study of CD8+CD57+ T cells in acquired aplastic anemia (dated by TCRdb to the late 2010s). As for the study more broadly: Extracted DNA from sorted CD4+ and CD8+ cells averaged 3.2 ug, ranging from about 0.17 to 30 ug. Healthy donor samples averaged roughly 9.8 million reads for CD4+ and 11.0 million for CD8+ cells. Beyond this particular receptor, the publication reports: Between patients and healthy controls, no significant difference in CD8+ Simpson's diversity was found (P=0.060). Although roughly 30 CD8+ CDR3 sequences were shared by patients and controls, these sequences appeared highly expressed in patients and within the immunodominant clones of patients.

CDR1 and CDR2, per the germline V gene (reference sequence), are LNHDA and SQIVND. Taken from cysteine to phenylalanine, the CDR3 has 14 residues. Just the 42-base CDR3 DNA is kept, in frame starting at base 1. Genomic DNA was used as template for profiling of TCR beta VDJ combinations and CDR3 sequences. An Illumina HiSeq 2000 was the platform used for TCR repertoire sequencing. The original methods were these. Repertoires were assessed using TRBV/TRBJ rearrangement plots, CDR3 size and DJ length profiles, and Simpson's diversity index. The immunodominant clone was defined as the most abundant DNA sequence in deep sequencing data. CDR3 amino acid sequences were screened for sharing across subjects and compared with published repertoires and the VDJdb database. The raw public reads went through TCRdb reprocessing: fastp at Q25, MiXCR clone calling, in-frame beta chains kept. Rows are unified per CDR3 protein, each entry keeping the most common DNA and genes. The V and J calls follow TCRdb's processing rather than the paper's. The table for this sample lists 100,000 to 120,000 distinct CDR3 sequences; approximately 49% of them were counted only once. The ten largest clones represent around a third of the sample.

In the study, sorted CD4+ and CD8+ blood T cells from patients with severe aplastic anemia and from healthy subjects underwent deep sequencing of TCR repertoires. Ficoll-Paque density gradient centrifugation was used to isolate peripheral blood mononuclear cells. Before DNA was extracted, CD4+ and CD8+ T cells were sorted using either FACS or magnetic beads. Of note for this clonotype: Its antigen target is currently unknown. One end of the junction fails to match germline, which may point to a read error.

The sample consisted of sorted CD4+, CD8+, or CD8+CD57+ T cells (not recorded which) from PBMCs. This TCR was sampled from a human donor in good health, serving as a control. The sequence is built from TRBV19 and TRBJ2-7; 11 middle bases align to TRBD2. The CDR3 protein is CASSILAGGYGQYF. The DNA reads TGTGCCAGTAGTATACTAGCGGGGGGCTACGGGCAGTACTTC.